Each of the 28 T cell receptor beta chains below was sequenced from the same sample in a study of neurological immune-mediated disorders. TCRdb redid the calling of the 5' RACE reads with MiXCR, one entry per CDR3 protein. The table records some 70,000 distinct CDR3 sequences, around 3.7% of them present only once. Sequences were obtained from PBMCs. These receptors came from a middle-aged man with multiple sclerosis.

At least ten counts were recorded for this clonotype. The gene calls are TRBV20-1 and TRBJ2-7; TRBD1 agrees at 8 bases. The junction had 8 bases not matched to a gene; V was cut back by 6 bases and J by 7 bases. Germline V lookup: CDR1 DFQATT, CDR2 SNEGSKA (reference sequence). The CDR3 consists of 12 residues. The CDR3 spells CSAAGGPGEQYF. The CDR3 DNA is TGCAGTGCCGCAGGGGGCCCGGGGGAGCAGTACTTC.

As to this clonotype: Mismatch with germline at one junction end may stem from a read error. The CDR3 is CASSLFSLLNSTLNF. In nucleotides, the CDR3 is TGTGCCAGCAGCTTATTCAGTCTACTTAATTCAACCCTCAACTTT. V is TRBV7-9 and J is TRBJ1-6; D is uncertain. CDR3 length: 15 amino acids. Germline V gene data show CDR1 as SEHNR and CDR2 as FQNEAQ (reference sequence).

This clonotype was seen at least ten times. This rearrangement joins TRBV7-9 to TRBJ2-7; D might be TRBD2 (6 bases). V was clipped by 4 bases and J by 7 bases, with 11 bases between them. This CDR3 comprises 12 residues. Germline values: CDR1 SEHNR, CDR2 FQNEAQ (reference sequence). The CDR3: CASSSGGEEQYF. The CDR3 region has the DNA TGTGCCAGCAGCTCTGGCGGGGAGGAGCAGTACTTC.

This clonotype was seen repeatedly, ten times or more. CDR3 sequence reads: CASSLGQYNEQFF. CDR3 nucleotide sequence: TGTGCCAGCAGTCTCGGACAGTACAATGAGCAGTTCTTC. The chain couples TRBV28 to TRBJ2-1; TRBD1 is a possible D gene (6 bases). V was clipped by 5 bases and J by 4 bases, with 9 bases between them. There are 13 residues in the CDR3. CDR1 is MDHEN, CDR2 SYDVKM, per germline.

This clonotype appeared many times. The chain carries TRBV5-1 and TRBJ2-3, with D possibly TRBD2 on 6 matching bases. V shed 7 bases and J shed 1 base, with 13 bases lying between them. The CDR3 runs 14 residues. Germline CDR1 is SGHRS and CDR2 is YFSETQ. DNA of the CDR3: TGCGCCAGCGCCCCGGGACTGCGCACAGATACGCAGTATTTT. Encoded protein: CASAPGLRTDTQYF. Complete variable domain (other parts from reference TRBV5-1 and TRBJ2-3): KAGVTQTPRYLIKTRGQQVTLSCSPISGHRSVSWYQQTPGQGLQFLFEYFSETQRNKGNFPGRFSGRQFSNSRSEMNVSTLELGDSALYLCASAPGLRTDTQYFGPGTRLTVL.

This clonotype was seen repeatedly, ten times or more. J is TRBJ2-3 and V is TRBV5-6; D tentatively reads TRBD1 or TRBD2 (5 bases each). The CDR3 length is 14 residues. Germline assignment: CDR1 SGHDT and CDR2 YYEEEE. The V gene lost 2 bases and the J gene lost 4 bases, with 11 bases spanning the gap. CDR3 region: CASSFRGQADTQYF. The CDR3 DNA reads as TGTGCCAGCAGCTTTCGGGGCCAGGCAGATACGCAGTATTTT.

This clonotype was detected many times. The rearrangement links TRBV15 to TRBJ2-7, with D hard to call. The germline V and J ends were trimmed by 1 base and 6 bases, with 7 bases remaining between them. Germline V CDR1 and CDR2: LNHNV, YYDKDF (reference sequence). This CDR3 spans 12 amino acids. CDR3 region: CATSRGWTEQYF. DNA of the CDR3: TGTGCCACCAGCAGAGGGTGGACCGAGCAGTACTTC.

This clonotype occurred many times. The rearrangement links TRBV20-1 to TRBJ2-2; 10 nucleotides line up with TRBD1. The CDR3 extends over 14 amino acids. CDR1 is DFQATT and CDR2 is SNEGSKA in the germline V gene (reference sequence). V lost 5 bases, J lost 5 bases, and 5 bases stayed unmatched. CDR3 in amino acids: CSAPGTGVTGELFF. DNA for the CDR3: TGCAGTGCTCCCGGGACAGGGGTGACCGGGGAGCTGTTTTTT.

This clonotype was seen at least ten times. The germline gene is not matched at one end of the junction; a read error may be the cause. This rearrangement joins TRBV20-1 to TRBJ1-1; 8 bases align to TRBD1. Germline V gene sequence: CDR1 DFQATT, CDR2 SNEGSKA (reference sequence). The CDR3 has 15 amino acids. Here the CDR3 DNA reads TGCAGTGCTGGAGACAGGGGAGGAATGAACACTGAAGCTTTCTTT. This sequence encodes CSAGDRGGMNTEAFF.

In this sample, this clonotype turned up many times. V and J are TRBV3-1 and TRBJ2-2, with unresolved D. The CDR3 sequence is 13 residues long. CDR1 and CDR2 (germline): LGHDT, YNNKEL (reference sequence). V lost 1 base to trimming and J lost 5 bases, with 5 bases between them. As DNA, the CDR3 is TGTGCCAGCAGCCAAGTCGGTACCGGGGAGCTGTTTTTT. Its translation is CASSQVGTGELFF.

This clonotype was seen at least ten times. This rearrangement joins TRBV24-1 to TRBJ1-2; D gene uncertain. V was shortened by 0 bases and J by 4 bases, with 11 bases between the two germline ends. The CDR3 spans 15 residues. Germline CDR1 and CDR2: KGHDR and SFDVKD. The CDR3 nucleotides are TGTGCCACCAGTGATTTGCACGGCTCCTTCTATGGCTACACCTTC. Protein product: CATSDLHGSFYGYTF.

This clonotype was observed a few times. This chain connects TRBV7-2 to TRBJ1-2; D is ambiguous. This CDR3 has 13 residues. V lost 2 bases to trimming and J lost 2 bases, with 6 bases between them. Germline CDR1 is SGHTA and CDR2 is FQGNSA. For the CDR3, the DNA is TGTGCCAGCAGCTTAATCGACAACTATGGCTACACCTTC. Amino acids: CASSLIDNYGYTF.

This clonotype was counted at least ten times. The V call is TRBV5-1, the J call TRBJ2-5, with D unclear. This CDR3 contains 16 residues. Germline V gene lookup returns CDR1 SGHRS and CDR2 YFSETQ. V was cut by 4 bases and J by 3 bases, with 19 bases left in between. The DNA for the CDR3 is TGCGCCAGCAGCACCCGCAGGACCCCGGAAGAAGAGACCCAGTACTTC. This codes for CASSTRRTPEEETQYF.

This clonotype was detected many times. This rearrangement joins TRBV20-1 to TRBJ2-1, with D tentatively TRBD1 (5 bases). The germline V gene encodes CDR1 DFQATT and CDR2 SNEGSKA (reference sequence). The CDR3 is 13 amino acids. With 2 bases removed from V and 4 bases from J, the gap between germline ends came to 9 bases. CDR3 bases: TGCAGTGCTAGACAGACAGAGTACAATGAGCAGTTCTTC. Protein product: CSARQTEYNEQFF.

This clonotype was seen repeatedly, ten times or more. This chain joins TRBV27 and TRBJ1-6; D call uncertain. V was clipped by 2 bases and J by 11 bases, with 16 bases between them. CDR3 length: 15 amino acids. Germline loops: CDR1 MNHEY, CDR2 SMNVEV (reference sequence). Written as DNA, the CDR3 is TGTGCCAGCAGTTTAGCCCGGCCGATGACGGCACCCCTCCACTTT. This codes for CASSLARPMTAPLHF.

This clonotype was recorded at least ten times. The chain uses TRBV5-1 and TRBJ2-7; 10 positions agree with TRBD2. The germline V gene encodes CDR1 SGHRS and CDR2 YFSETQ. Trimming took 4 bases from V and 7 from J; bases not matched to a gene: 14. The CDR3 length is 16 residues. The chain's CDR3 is CASSGDTSGISKEQYF. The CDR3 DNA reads TGCGCCAGCAGCGGGGACACTAGCGGGATCTCCAAAGAGCAGTACTTC.

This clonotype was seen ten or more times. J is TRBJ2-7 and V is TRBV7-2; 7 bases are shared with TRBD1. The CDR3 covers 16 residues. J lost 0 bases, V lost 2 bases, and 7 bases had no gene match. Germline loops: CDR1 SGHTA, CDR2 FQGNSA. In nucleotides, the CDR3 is TGTGCCAGCAGCTTAACGGGACAGATCTTCTCCTACGAGCAGTACTTC. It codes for CASSLTGQIFSYEQYF.

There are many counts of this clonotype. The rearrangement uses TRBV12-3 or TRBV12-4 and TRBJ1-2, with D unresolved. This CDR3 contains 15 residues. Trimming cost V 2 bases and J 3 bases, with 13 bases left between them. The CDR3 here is CASSLHSTFDYGYTF. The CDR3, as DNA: TGTGCCAGCAGTTTACACAGTACTTTTGACTATGGCTACACCTTC.

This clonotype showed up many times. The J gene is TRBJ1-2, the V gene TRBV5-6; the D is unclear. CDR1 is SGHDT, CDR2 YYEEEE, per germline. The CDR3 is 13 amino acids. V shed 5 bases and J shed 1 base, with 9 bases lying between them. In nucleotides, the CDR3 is TGTGCCAGCAGTCTAGTGGGTAACTATGGCTACACCTTC. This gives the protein CASSLVGNYGYTF. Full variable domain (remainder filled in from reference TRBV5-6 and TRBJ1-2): DAGVTQSPTHLIKTRGQQVTLRCSPKSGHDTVSWYQQALGQGPQFIFQYYEEEERQRGNFPDRFSGHQFPNYSSELNVNALLLGDSALYLCASSLVGNYGYTFGSGTRLTVV.

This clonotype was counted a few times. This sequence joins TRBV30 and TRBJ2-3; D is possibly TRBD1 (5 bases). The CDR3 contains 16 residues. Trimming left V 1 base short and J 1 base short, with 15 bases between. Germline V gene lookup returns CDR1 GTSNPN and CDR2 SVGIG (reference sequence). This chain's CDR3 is CAWSEGIYAGTDTQYF. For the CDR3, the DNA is TGTGCCTGGAGTGAGGGGATTTACGCTGGCACAGATACGCAGTATTTT.

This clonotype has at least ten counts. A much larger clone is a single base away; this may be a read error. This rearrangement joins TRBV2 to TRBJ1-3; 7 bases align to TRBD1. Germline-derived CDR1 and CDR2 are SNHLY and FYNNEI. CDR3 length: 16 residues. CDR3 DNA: TGTGCCAGCAGTGAAGGTACAGGGGACTCTGGAAAAACCATATATTTT. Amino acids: CASSEGTGDSGKTIYF.

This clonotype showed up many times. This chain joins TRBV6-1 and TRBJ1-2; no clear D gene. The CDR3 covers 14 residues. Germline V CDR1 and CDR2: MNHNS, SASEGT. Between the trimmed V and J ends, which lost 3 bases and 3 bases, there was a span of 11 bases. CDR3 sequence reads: CASSDMSGYYGYTF. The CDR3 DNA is TGTGCCAGCAGTGACATGTCTGGGTACTATGGCTACACCTTC.

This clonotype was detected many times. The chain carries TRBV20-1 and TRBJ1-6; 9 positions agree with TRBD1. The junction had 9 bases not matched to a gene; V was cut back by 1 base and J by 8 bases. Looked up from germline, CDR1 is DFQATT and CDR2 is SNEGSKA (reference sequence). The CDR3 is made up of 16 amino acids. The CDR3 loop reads CSARALGQGGDSPLHF. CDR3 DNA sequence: TGCAGTGCTAGAGCGCTGGGACAGGGAGGGGATTCACCCCTCCACTTT.

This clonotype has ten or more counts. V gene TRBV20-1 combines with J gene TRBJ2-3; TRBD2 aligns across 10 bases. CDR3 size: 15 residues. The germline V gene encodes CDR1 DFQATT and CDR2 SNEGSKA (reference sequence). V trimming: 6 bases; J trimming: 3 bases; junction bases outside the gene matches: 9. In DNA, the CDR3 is TGCAGTGCAAACTCTGGACTAGCGGATACAGATACGCAGTATTTT. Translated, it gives CSANSGLADTDTQYF.

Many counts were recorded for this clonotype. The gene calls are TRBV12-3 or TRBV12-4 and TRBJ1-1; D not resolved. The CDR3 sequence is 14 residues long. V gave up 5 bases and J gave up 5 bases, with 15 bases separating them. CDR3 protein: CASSTTLGGTEAFF. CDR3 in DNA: TGTGCCAGCAGTACCACACTGGGAGGAACTGAAGCTTTCTTT.

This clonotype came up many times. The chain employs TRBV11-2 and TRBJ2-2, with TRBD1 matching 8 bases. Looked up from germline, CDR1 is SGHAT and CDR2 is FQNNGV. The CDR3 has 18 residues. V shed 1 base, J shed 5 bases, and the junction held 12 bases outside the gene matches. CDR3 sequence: CASSLGIGQGRATGELFF. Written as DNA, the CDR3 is TGTGCCAGCAGCTTAGGGATCGGACAGGGAAGGGCGACCGGGGAGCTGTTTTTT. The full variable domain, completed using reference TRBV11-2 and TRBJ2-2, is EAGVAQSPRYKIIEKRQSVAFWCNPISGHATLYWYQQILGQGPKLLIQFQNNGVVDDSQLPKDRFSAERLKGVDSTLKIQPAKLEDSAVYLCASSLGIGQGRATGELFFGEGSRLTVL.

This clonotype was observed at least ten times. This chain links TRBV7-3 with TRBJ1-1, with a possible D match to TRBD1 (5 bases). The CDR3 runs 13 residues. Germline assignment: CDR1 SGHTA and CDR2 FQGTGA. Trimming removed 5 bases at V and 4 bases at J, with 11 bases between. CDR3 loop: CASSLGTTTEAFF. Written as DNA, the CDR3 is TGTGCCAGCAGCCTTGGGACCACCACTGAAGCTTTCTTT.

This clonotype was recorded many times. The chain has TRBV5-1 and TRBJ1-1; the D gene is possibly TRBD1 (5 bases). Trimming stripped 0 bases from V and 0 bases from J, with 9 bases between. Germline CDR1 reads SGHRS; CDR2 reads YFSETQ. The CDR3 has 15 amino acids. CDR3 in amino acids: CASSLAGTVNTEAFF. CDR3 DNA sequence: TGCGCCAGCAGCTTGGCCGGGACGGTGAACACTGAAGCTTTCTTT.